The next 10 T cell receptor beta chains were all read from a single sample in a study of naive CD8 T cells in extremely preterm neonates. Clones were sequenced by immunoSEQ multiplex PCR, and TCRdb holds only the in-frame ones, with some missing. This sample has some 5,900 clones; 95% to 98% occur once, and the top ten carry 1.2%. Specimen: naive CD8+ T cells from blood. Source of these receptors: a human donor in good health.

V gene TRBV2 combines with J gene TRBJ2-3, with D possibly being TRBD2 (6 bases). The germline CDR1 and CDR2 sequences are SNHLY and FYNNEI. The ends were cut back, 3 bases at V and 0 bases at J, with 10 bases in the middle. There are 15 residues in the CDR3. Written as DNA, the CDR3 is TGTGCCAGCAGTGACGTAGCGGCTAGCACAGATACGCAGTATTTT. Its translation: CASSDVAASTDTQYF.

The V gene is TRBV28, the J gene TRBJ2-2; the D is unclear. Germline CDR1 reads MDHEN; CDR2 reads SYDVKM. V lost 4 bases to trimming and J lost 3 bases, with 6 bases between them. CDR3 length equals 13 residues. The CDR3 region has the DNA TGTGCCAGCAGTTATCAGGACACCGGGGAGCTGTTTTTT. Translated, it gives CASSYQDTGELFF.

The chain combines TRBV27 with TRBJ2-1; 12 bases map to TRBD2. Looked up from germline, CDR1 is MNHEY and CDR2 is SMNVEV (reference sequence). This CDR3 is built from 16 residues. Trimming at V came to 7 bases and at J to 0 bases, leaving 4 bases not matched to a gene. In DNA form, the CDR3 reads TGTGCCAGCATTGAGACTAGCGGGAGCTCCTACAATGAGCAGTTCTTC. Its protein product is CASIETSGSSYNEQFF.

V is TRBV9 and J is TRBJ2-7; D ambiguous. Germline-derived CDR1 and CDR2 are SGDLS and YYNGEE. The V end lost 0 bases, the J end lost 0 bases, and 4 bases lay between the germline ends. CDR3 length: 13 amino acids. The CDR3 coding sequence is TGTGCCAGCAGCGTAGGTCTCTCCTACGAGCAGTACTTC. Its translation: CASSVGLSYEQYF.

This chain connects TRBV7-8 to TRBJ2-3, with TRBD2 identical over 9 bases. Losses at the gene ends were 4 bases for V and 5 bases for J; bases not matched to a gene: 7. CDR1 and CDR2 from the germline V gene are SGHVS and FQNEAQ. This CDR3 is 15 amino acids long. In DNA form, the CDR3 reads TGTGCCAGCAGCTACTTAGCGGGAGAGATAGATACGCAGTATTTT. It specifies CASSYLAGEIDTQYF.

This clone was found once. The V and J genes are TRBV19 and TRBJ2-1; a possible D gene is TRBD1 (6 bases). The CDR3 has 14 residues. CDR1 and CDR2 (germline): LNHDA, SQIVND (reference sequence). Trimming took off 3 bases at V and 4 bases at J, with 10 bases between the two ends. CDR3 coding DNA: TGTGCCAGTAGTATTACGGGACAATACAATGAGCAGTTCTTC. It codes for CASSITGQYNEQFF.

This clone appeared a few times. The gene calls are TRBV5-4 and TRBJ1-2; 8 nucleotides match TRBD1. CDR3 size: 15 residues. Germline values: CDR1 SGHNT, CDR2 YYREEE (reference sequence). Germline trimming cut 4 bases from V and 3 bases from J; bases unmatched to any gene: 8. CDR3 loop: CASSTGQGTYYGYTF. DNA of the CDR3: TGTGCCAGCAGCACCGGACAGGGTACTTACTATGGCTACACCTTC.

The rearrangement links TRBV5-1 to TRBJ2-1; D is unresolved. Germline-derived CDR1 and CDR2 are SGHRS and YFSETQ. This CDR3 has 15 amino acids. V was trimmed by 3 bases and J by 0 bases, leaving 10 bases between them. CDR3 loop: CASSWSPSSYNEQFF. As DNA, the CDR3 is TGCGCCAGCAGCTGGAGTCCGAGCTCCTACAATGAGCAGTTCTTC.

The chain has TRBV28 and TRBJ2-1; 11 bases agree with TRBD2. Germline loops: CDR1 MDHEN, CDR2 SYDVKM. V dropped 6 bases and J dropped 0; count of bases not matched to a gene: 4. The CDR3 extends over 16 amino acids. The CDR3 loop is CASRLLAGVSYNEQFF. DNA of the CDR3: TGTGCCAGCAGGCTACTAGCGGGAGTCTCCTACAATGAGCAGTTCTTC.

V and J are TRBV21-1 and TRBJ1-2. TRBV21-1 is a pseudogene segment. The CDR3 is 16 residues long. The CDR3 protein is CASSPPCRGANYGYTF. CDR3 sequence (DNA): TGTGCCAGCAGCCCCCCGTGTCGGGGTGCTAACTATGGCTACACCTTC.